Below, 12 T cell receptor beta chains from the same sample are listed, as sequenced in a study of sequential checkpoint blockade in melanoma. The data were produced by immunoSEQ multiplex PCR, yet TCRdb's version contains in-frame clones alone and is incomplete. The sample lists over 25,000 clones, approximately 80% occurring once. Treatment of the sample: randomized to nivolumab then ipilimumab (arm A) or the reverse (arm B). This sample comprised CD8+ T cells sorted from blood (inferred from file names), obtained from a patient given nivolumab and ipilimumab in sequence. The receptors shown here come from a human donor with melanoma.

V usage is TRBV7-6 and J usage is TRBJ2-5; weak D call: TRBD2 (6 bases). V lost 5 bases and J lost 0, with 13 bases in between. The CDR3 is 15 amino acids. From germline, CDR1 is SGHVS and CDR2 FNYEAQ. CDR3 coding DNA: TGTGCCAGCAGCCCCCGCCGGGGGAACCAAGAGACCCAGTACTTC. It translates to CASSPRRGNQETQYF.

This clone came up once. The CDR3 DNA reads as TGTGCCAGCAGTTTATCTTTCCGGGGGGGTCAGCCCCAGCATTTT. Its protein product is CASSLSFRGGQPQHF. The V call is TRBV28, the J call TRBJ1-5; perhaps TRBD1 as D (5 bases). The V end lost 1 base, the J end lost 6 bases, and 13 bases lay between the germline ends. CDR1 is MDHEN and CDR2 is SYDVKM in the germline V gene. The CDR3 is 15 residues long. Drawing the rest from reference TRBV28 and TRBJ1-5, the complete variable domain is DVKVTQSSRYLVKRTGEKVFLECVQDMDHENMFWYRQDPGLGLRLIYFSYDVKMKEKGDIPEGYSVSREKKERFSLILESASTNQTSMYLCASSLSFRGGQPQHFGDGTRLSIL.

This clone appeared a single time. The V call is TRBV4-2, the J call TRBJ1-1; D is possibly TRBD1 (6 bases). V lost 3 bases, J lost 3 bases, and 11 bases lay in between. Germline assignment: CDR1 LGHNA and CDR2 YNFKEQ. The CDR3 has 14 amino acids. Written as DNA, the CDR3 is TGTGCCAGCAGCCATGGGGACACGGACACTGAAGCTTTCTTT. This encodes CASSHGDTDTEAFF.

Regarding this clone: The junction and the germline gene differ at one end; a read error may be behind it. The rearrangement uses TRBV5-5 and TRBJ1-2; perhaps TRBD1 as D (5 bases). CDR3 size: 15 residues. CDR1 is SGHKS and CDR2 is YYEKEE in the germline V gene (reference sequence). CDR3 sequence: CASSQDLRVRYGYTF. For the CDR3, the DNA is TGCGCCAGCAGCCAAGACCTCAGGGTGAGGTATGGCTACACCTTC.

Ten or more counts support this clone. The V and J genes are TRBV5-1 and TRBJ1-4; 9 nucleotides line up with TRBD1. CDR3 length: 15 residues. Germline V gene sequence: CDR1 SGHRS, CDR2 YFSETQ. The ends lost 7 bases at V and 6 bases at J; junction bases unmatched: 10. This CDR3 reads CASSPQTGGYEKLFF. The CDR3 coding sequence is TGCGCCAGCTCACCCCAGACAGGGGGATATGAAAAACTGTTTTTT.

This clone has only a few counts. The V gene is TRBV4-3, the J gene TRBJ2-7; D possibly corresponds to TRBD1 (5 bases). The CDR3 loop spans 14 amino acids. Trimming removed 0 bases at V and 4 bases at J, with 10 bases between. Per the germline V gene, CDR1 is LGHNA and CDR2 is YSLEER. DNA of the CDR3: TGCGCCAGCAGCCAAGAACAGGAAAGATACGAGCAGTACTTC. Translation: CASSQEQERYEQYF.

The chain recombines TRBV4-2 with TRBJ2-7; TRBD2 matches at 14 bases. J was trimmed by 3 bases and V by 1 base; bases with no gene match: 5. The germline V gene encodes CDR1 LGHNA and CDR2 YNFKEQ. The CDR3 is made up of 17 amino acids. CDR3 protein: CASSQVTSGGEIYEQYF. In nucleotides, the CDR3 is TGTGCCAGCAGCCAAGTGACTAGCGGGGGGGAAATCTACGAGCAGTACTTC.

V usage is TRBV6-1 and J usage is TRBJ2-3, with D possibly matching TRBD2 (7 bases). Germline V gene sequence: CDR1 MNHNS, CDR2 SASEGT. Trimming left V 7 bases short and J 6 bases short, with 20 bases between. The CDR3 is 15 amino acids. As DNA, the CDR3 is TGTGCCAGCAAGGGACTCCCCGGGGGGCTGGATACGCAGTATTTT. Amino acid sequence: CASKGLPGGLDTQYF.

This rearrangement joins TRBV28 to TRBJ1-2, with D possibly being TRBD1 (5 bases). The ends were cut back, 4 bases at V and 3 bases at J, with 9 bases in the middle. Germline V gene data show CDR1 as MDHEN and CDR2 as SYDVKM. The CDR3 is 13 residues long. The CDR3 coding sequence is TGTGCCAGCAGTTCCGGGGGGTACTATGGCTACACCTTC. This translates into CASSSGGYYGYTF.

This rearrangement joins TRBV7-2 to TRBJ2-7; a weak D match, TRBD2 (6 bases). CDR1 SGHTA and CDR2 FQGNSA come from the germline V gene. This CDR3 spans 14 amino acids. The V end lost 5 bases, the J end lost 2 bases, and 13 bases lay between the germline ends. The CDR3 loop reads CASSLGGGTYEQYF. CDR3 bases: TGTGCCAGCAGCCTAGGTGGGGGGACCTACGAGCAGTACTTC.

The chain employs TRBV10-1 and TRBJ2-3, with D possibly matching TRBD1 (6 bases). This CDR3 spans 12 amino acids. Germline V gives CDR1 WNHNN, CDR2 SYGVQD (reference sequence). V dropped 8 bases and J dropped 1 base, with 7 bases sitting between them. CDR3 nucleotide sequence: TGCGCCAGCGGACAGTGCACAGATACGCAGTATTTT. Protein sequence: CASGQCTDTQYF.

This clone is judged medium-sized (0.01 to 0.1%). The CDR3 DNA follows: TGTGCCAGCAGTGACTCGCGGGGGGCCGGGGAGCTGTTTTTT. Protein sequence: CASSDSRGAGELFF. The J gene is TRBJ2-2, the V gene TRBV6-4, with 8 nucleotides matching TRBD2. The V gene's germline CDR1 is MRHNA and CDR2 SNTAGT. The CDR3 runs 14 residues. Germline trimming cut 0 bases from V and 6 bases from J; bases unmatched to any gene: 0.